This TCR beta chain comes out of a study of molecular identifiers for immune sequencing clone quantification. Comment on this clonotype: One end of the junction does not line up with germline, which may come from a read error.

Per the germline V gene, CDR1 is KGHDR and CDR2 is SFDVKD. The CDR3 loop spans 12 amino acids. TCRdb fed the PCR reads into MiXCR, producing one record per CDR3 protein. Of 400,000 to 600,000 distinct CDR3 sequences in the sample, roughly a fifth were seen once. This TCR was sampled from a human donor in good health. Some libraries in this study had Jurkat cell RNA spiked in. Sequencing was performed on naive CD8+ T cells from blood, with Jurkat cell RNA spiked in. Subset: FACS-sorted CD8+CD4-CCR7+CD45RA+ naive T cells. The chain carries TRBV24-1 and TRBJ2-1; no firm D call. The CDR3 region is CATQSSNNEQFF. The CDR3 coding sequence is TGTGCCACGCAGAGCTCCAACAATGAGCAGTTCTTC.